The 27 T cell receptor beta chains reported below all come from one sample, sequenced in a study of CD8+ T cells in alopecia areata (dated by TCRdb to the late 2010s). The library was generated by the immunoSEQ multiplex PCR assay. For TCR sequencing, RNA was extracted from every sample and reverse transcribed into cDNA to serve as template. TCRdb obtained this table from immuneACCESS and retained in-frame rearrangements with V and J assigned. These tables miss some clones; where compared with another copy, unresolved V genes account for less than half of the shortfall, and the remainder is unexplained. The sample records about 200,000 clones, around 50% of which are singletons. The top ten clones comprise under 5% of the sample. Sequencing was carried out using CD8+ T cells sorted from blood. The receptors derive from a human donor in good health.

The V and J genes are TRBV7-2 and TRBJ1-3, with a possible D match to TRBD1 (6 bases). The germline CDR1 and CDR2 sequences are SGHTA and FQGNSA. CDR3 length: 15 residues. Trimming removed 3 bases from V and 3 bases from J, with 12 bases in between. The CDR3 DNA is TGTGCCAGCAGCTTCTCCAGGGGAGGTGGAAACACCATATATTTT. Its protein is CASSFSRGGGNTIYF.

The gene calls are TRBV5-4 and TRBJ1-2; 8 bases match TRBD1. This CDR3 has 19 amino acids. Trimming took 4 bases from V and 5 from J; bases not matched to a gene: 22. Germline V lookup: CDR1 SGHNT, CDR2 YYREEE (reference sequence). CDR3 bases: TGTGCCAGCAGCCCGGGACAGGAGCGATACTACCTTCAGGGGTATGGCTACACCTTC. Amino acid sequence: CASSPGQERYYLQGYGYTF.

The V call is TRBV29-1, the J call TRBJ1-2; D is possibly TRBD1 (5 bases). Trimming stripped 0 bases from V and 4 bases from J, with 12 bases between. The CDR3 totals 14 residues. Germline-derived CDR1 and CDR2 are SQVTM and ANQGSEA. For the CDR3, the DNA is TGCAGCGTTGAAGAGGGGACCGAGGTCTATGGCTACACCTTC. Protein product: CSVEEGTEVYGYTF.

The gene calls are TRBV2 and TRBJ2-7; D is unresolved. Trimming removed 2 bases from V and 13 bases from J, with 9 bases in between. In germline, CDR1 is SNHLY, CDR2 FYNNEI. The CDR3 is 10 amino acids. The CDR3 DNA sequence: TGTGCCAGCAGTGAAATGGAACACTACTTC. Translated: CASSEMEHYF. The full variable domain, completed using reference TRBV2 and TRBJ2-7, is EPEVTQTPSHQVTQMGQEVILRCVPISNHLYFYWYRQILGQKVEFLVSFYNNEISEKSEIFDDQFSVERPDGSNFTLKIRSTKLEDSAMYFCASSEMEHYFGPGTRLTVT.

CDR3 amino acids: CASSGESTEGGYTF. The CDR3 DNA is TGTGCCAGCAGCGGAGAATCCACGGAGGGAGGCTACACCTTC. J is TRBJ1-2 and V is TRBV2; no firm D call. The length of the CDR3 is 14 residues. Between the trimmed V and J ends, which lost 6 bases and 8 bases, there was a span of 19 bases. The V gene's germline CDR1 is SNHLY and CDR2 FYNNEI.

The rearrangement uses TRBV29-1 and TRBJ2-5; D remains ambiguous. CDR1 and CDR2 from the germline V gene are SQVTM and ANQGSEA. CDR3 length: 12 residues. Trimming removed 1 base from V and 0 bases from J, with 3 bases in between. The CDR3 loop is CSVEGYQETQYF. In DNA, the CDR3 is TGCAGCGTTGAAGGTTACCAAGAGACCCAGTACTTC.

The rearrangement uses TRBV4-1 and TRBJ1-1, with a possible D match to TRBD1 (5 bases). V lost 1 base to trimming and J lost 0 bases, with 9 bases between them. The germline V gene has CDR1 MGHRA and CDR2 YSYEKL. The CDR3 runs 15 residues. The CDR3 DNA reads as TGCGCCAGCAGCCAAGTCAGGGAGATGAACACTGAAGCTTTCTTT. This gives the protein CASSQVREMNTEAFF.

The J gene is TRBJ2-1, the V gene TRBV29-1; 8 bases match TRBD2. The CDR3 consists of 13 residues. The V and J ends lost 5 bases and 8 bases, in that order; junction bases with no gene match: 8. Germline CDR1 is SQVTM and CDR2 is ANQGSEA. This CDR3 is CSVTAGEKYEQFF. In DNA, the CDR3 is TGCAGCGTTACAGCGGGGGAAAAATATGAGCAGTTCTTC.

The chain has TRBV4-2 and TRBJ1-1, with D possibly matching TRBD1 (5 bases). The germline V gene has CDR1 LGHNA and CDR2 YNFKEQ. CDR3 length equals 15 residues. Deletions cut 4 bases from V and 3 bases from J, with 15 bases between. This CDR3 is CASSPPGRDYTEAFF. The DNA for the CDR3 is TGTGCCAGCAGCCCACCGGGCAGGGATTACACTGAAGCTTTCTTT.

This clone was seen more than once but under ten times. J is TRBJ2-4 and V is TRBV7-9, with D possibly being TRBD1 (8 bases). CDR1 is SEHNR, CDR2 FQNEAQ, per germline (reference sequence). V lost 4 bases, J lost 6 bases, and 13 bases lay in between. The CDR3 is 14 amino acids. CDR3 DNA: TGTGCCAGCAGCTCGGACAGGGAGGGAAACATTCAGTACTTC. Its protein is CASSSDREGNIQYF.

This clone has only a few counts. V gene TRBV14 combines with J gene TRBJ2-7, with 7 bases matching TRBD2. Germline CDR1 is SGHDN and CDR2 is FVKESK. V lost 1 base, J lost 7 bases, and 4 bases stayed unmatched. The CDR3 has 13 amino acids. The CDR3 DNA is TGTGCCAGCAGCCAAGTGGGAGGGAGGGAGCAGTACTTC. Protein sequence: CASSQVGGREQYF.

The gene calls are TRBV29-1 and TRBJ1-5; D is undetermined. CDR3 length equals 16 residues. CDR1 and CDR2 from the germline V gene are SQVTM and ANQGSEA. V was shortened by 7 bases and J by 1 base, with 20 bases between the two germline ends. The chain's CDR3 is CSARRRRHWSNQPQHF. The CDR3 coding sequence is TGCAGCGCCCGCAGGCGCCGTCATTGGAGCAATCAGCCCCAGCATTTT. The variable domain in full, with the rest retrieved from reference TRBV29-1 and TRBJ1-5, is SAVISQKPSRDICQRGTSLTIQCQVDSQVTMMFWYRQQPGQSLTLIATANQGSEATYESGFVIDKFPISRPNLTFSTLTVSNMSPEDSSIYLCSARRRRHWSNQPQHFGDGTRLSIL.

This clone turned up a few times. The chain couples TRBV27 to TRBJ2-5; 10 bases fit TRBD1. The CDR3 runs 14 residues. Germline CDR1 is MNHEY and CDR2 is SMNVEV (reference sequence). J was trimmed by 5 bases and V by 8 bases; bases with no gene match: 8. The CDR3: CASRVMTGGETQYF. For the CDR3, the DNA is TGTGCCAGCCGTGTAATGACAGGGGGCGAGACCCAGTACTTC.

This chain uses TRBV18 with TRBJ1-4, with 9 nucleotides matching TRBD1. Trimming took 2 bases from V and 8 from J; bases not matched to a gene: 6. Germline CDR1 is KGHSH and CDR2 is LQKENI. The CDR3 has 15 residues. CDR3 bases: TGTGCCAGCTCACCATGGGACAGGGCAGAGGAAAAACTGTTTTTT. Translated: CASSPWDRAEEKLFF.

In nucleotides, the CDR3 is TGTGCCAGCAGTTTATTTGCTAGCGGCTACAATGAGCAGTTCTTC. Protein: CASSLFASGYNEQFF. The chain carries TRBV27 and TRBJ2-1; 7 bases align to TRBD2. Germline values: CDR1 MNHEY, CDR2 SMNVEV (reference sequence). V trimming: 1 base; J trimming: 3 bases; junction bases outside the gene matches: 3. CDR3 length equals 15 residues.

The V gene is TRBV27, the J gene TRBJ2-1; 14 nucleotides agree with TRBD2. The V gene's germline CDR1 is MNHEY and CDR2 SMNVEV (reference sequence). This CDR3 has 19 amino acids. V lost 2 bases and J lost 0; bases outside the gene matches: 6. In DNA, the CDR3 is TGTGCCAGCAGTTTAGCAGGACTAGCGGGGGGAAGCTCCTACAATGAGCAGTTCTTC. Amino acid sequence: CASSLAGLAGGSSYNEQFF.

The J gene is TRBJ2-1, the V gene TRBV9; 10 nucleotides agree with TRBD2. The V segment lost 3 bases and the J segment 6 bases; nucleotides outside the gene matches: 6. This CDR3 spans 15 amino acids. Germline loops: CDR1 SGDLS, CDR2 YYNGEE. The CDR3 loop is CASSAPSGGINEQFF. The CDR3 region has the DNA TGTGCCAGCAGCGCACCTAGCGGGGGCATCAATGAGCAGTTCTTC.

The chain has TRBV29-1 and TRBJ1-1; D is ambiguous. V was cut by 3 bases and J by 0 bases, with 5 bases left in between. The V gene's germline CDR1 is SQVTM and CDR2 ANQGSEA. The CDR3 is made up of 12 amino acids. The CDR3 spells CSVETMNTEAFF. In nucleotides, the CDR3 is TGCAGCGTTGAGACCATGAACACTGAAGCTTTCTTT.

This clone was counted only a few times. V gene TRBV5-5 combines with J gene TRBJ1-6; perhaps TRBD1 as D (5 bases). Germline V gene sequence: CDR1 SGHKS, CDR2 YYEKEE (reference sequence). This CDR3 has 17 amino acids. Trimming left V 4 bases short and J 5 bases short, with 19 bases between. CDR3: CASSHTLGQGHNSPLHF. CDR3 DNA: TGTGCCAGCAGCCATACACTGGGGCAGGGACATAATTCACCCCTCCACTTT.

This clone was recorded once. The chain links TRBV30 to TRBJ2-1; 12 bases fit TRBD1. The V gene's germline CDR1 is GTSNPN and CDR2 SVGIG (reference sequence). The J segment lost 7 bases and the V segment lost 5 bases, leaving 3 bases of the junction unmatched. The CDR3 is made up of 13 amino acids. This chain's CDR3 is CAWWGQGANEQFF. The CDR3 DNA reads TGTGCCTGGTGGGGACAGGGGGCAAATGAGCAGTTCTTC.

The chain is built from TRBV27 and TRBJ1-2, with D possibly TRBD1 on 5 matching bases. Germline CDR1 is MNHEY and CDR2 is SMNVEV (reference sequence). The V gene lost 2 bases and the J gene lost 4 bases, with 8 bases spanning the gap. The CDR3 spans 13 residues. The DNA for the CDR3 is TGTGCCAGCAGTTTAAACAGGTTCTATGGCTACACCTTC. Its protein is CASSLNRFYGYTF.

This clone turned up a few times. The rearrangement links TRBV29-1 to TRBJ2-7, with 8 bases matching TRBD2. J was trimmed by 2 bases and V by 7 bases; bases with no gene match: 7. CDR3 size: 13 residues. CDR1 is SQVTM and CDR2 is ANQGSEA in the germline V gene. Written as DNA, the CDR3 is TGCAGCGCGGGGGGGGGCGACCCCTACGAGCAGTACTTC. Translated: CSAGGGDPYEQYF.

The CDR3 sequence: CSVETRRDLITNTQYF. In DNA form, the CDR3 reads TGCAGCGTTGAGACTAGGCGGGACCTCATAACAAATACGCAGTATTTT. This chain uses TRBV29-1 with TRBJ2-3, with D tentatively TRBD2 (6 bases). The CDR3 length is 16 residues. Germline CDR1 and CDR2: SQVTM and ANQGSEA. V dropped 3 bases and J dropped 7 bases, with 23 bases sitting between them.

This sequence joins TRBV29-1 and TRBJ2-2, with TRBD1 as a possible D gene (6 bases). V was shortened by 7 bases and J by 8 bases, with 14 bases between the two germline ends. From germline, CDR1 is SQVTM and CDR2 ANQGSEA. The CDR3 sequence is 12 residues long. This CDR3 reads CSATGRGGELFF. CDR3 bases: TGCAGCGCCACCGGCAGGGGTGGGGAGCTGTTTTTT.

V gene TRBV7-2 combines with J gene TRBJ1-1; D uncertain. Trimming stripped 2 bases from V and 1 base from J, with 11 bases between. CDR1 is SGHTA, CDR2 FQGNSA, per germline. This CDR3 contains 15 residues. The CDR3 here is CASSLTRFQNTEAFF. In nucleotides, the CDR3 is TGTGCCAGCAGCTTAACCAGGTTCCAGAACACTGAAGCTTTCTTT.

This sequence joins TRBV30 and TRBJ2-5, with D tentatively TRBD1 (6 bases). CDR3 length: 14 amino acids. CDR1 is GTSNPN, CDR2 SVGIG, per germline (reference sequence). Between the trimmed V and J ends, which lost 4 bases and 5 bases, there was a span of 17 bases. CDR3 nucleotide sequence: TGTGCCTGGACCTTGTCCTCAGGGGACGAGACCCAGTACTTC. It is translated as CAWTLSSGDETQYF.

The rearrangement links TRBV2 to TRBJ2-3, with 13 bases that match TRBD2. The CDR3 is made up of 17 amino acids. The V gene end was trimmed by 8 bases and the J gene end by 0 bases; junction bases not matched to a gene: 8. Germline-derived CDR1 and CDR2 are SNHLY and FYNNEI. DNA for the CDR3: TGTGCCAGCCTTACGACTAGCGGGGGGCCAAGCACAGATACGCAGTATTTT. It is translated as CASLTTSGGPSTDTQYF.